These 13 T cell receptor beta chains share one sample of origin, sequenced in a study of early T cells in non-severe SARS-CoV-2 infection. TCRdb called the 5' RACE reads again in MiXCR, with one record for every CDR3 protein. This sample carries 60,000 to 90,000 distinct CDR3 sequences, about 16% of them seen once, and the ten largest clones take around 2.6%. Material: whole blood. The receptors come from an adult who was a healthcare worker with PCR-confirmed SARS-CoV-2 infection or an uninfected control (not recorded which).

A few counts support this clonotype. The chain couples TRBV20-1 to TRBJ2-3; 8 nucleotides agree with TRBD2. The CDR3 has 16 amino acids. Germline assignment: CDR1 DFQATT and CDR2 SNEGSKA (reference sequence). V trimming: 6 bases; J trimming: 0 bases; junction bases outside the gene matches: 11. As DNA, the CDR3 is TGCAGTGCCAGACTACTCGGGAGGGGCAGCACAGATACGCAGTATTTT. It translates to CSARLLGRGSTDTQYF.

J is TRBJ2-7 and V is TRBV24-1; perhaps TRBD2 as D (6 bases). Germline V gives CDR1 KGHDR, CDR2 SFDVKD. The V gene lost 3 bases and the J gene lost 3 bases, with 14 bases spanning the gap. This CDR3 spans 15 amino acids. The CDR3 sequence: CATSDASKDYYEQYF. CDR3 DNA sequence: TGTGCCACCAGTGATGCCTCGAAGGACTACTACGAGCAGTACTTC.

Here the CDR3 DNA reads TGTGCCAGCAGCTACCGGGAGGGCCCGAATGAGCAGTTCTTC. Translating it yields CASSYREGPNEQFF. V is TRBV7-3 and J is TRBJ2-1, with 8 bases that match TRBD2. The CDR3 length is 14 residues. The V and J ends lost 4 bases and 7 bases, in that order; junction bases with no gene match: 6. Germline loops: CDR1 SGHTA, CDR2 FQGTGA.

The chain is built from TRBV7-2 and TRBJ1-6; D remains ambiguous. The CDR3 covers 12 residues. Germline CDR1 SGHTA, CDR2 FQGNSA. Trimming took off 1 base at V and 8 bases at J, with 3 bases between the two ends. CDR3 nucleotides: TGTGCCAGCAGCTTAGGGTATTCACCCCTCCACTTT. Its translation: CASSLGYSPLHF.

There are a few counts of this clonotype. V usage is TRBV6-5 and J usage is TRBJ2-3; 11 bases agree with TRBD2. Germline CDR1 and CDR2: MNHEY and SVGAGI. The ends lost 0 bases at V and 6 bases at J; junction bases unmatched: 11. This CDR3 comprises 18 residues. The DNA for the CDR3 is TGTGCCAGCAGTTACTCAATTCTAGCGGGAGGACACAAGGATACGCAGTATTTT. As protein: CASSYSILAGGHKDTQYF.

The chain uses TRBV12-3 or TRBV12-4 and TRBJ1-6; D not resolved. The CDR3 has 14 amino acids. V lost 3 bases and J 8 bases, leaving 11 bases between the germline ends. CDR3 sequence reads: CASSLSETDSPLHF. The CDR3 coding sequence is TGTGCCAGCAGTTTGTCAGAGACGGATTCACCCCTCCACTTT.

This sequence joins TRBV20-1 and TRBJ1-1; D may be TRBD1 (6 bases). Trimming stripped 0 bases from V and 2 bases from J, with 13 bases between. The CDR3 extends over 15 amino acids. In germline, CDR1 is DFQATT, CDR2 SNEGSKA (reference sequence). The CDR3 DNA is TGCAGTGCTAGAGATCCACAGGGAGGAAACACTGAAGCTTTCTTT. It yields the protein CSARDPQGGNTEAFF.

This chain links TRBV11-3 with TRBJ2-1, with 7 bases that match TRBD2. Germline V gives CDR1 SGHNT, CDR2 YENEEA. With 1 base clipped from V and 9 bases from J, the junction kept 6 bases outside the gene matches. CDR3 length equals 14 residues. As DNA, the CDR3 is TGTGCCAGCAGCTTAGGGCCGAGCGGGACTGAGCAGTTCTTC. This encodes CASSLGPSGTEQFF.

This clonotype occurred many times. The rearrangement links TRBV7-9 to TRBJ2-5, with D tentatively TRBD1 (5 bases). The germline V and J ends were trimmed by 2 bases and 1 base, with 8 bases remaining between them. The CDR3 sequence is 14 residues long. Germline V gives CDR1 SEHNR, CDR2 FQNEAQ (reference sequence). CDR3 coding DNA: TGTGCCAGCAGCTTAAAGCAGGGCCAAGAGACCCAGTACTTC. It specifies CASSLKQGQETQYF.

The DNA of the CDR3 is TGTGCCACCAGTGATCCGGGATTCCGACAGAACACCGGGGAGCTGTTTTTT. It yields the protein CATSDPGFRQNTGELFF. V gene TRBV24-1 combines with J gene TRBJ2-2; the D gene is possibly TRBD2 (5 bases). This CDR3 contains 17 residues. Trimming pared 3 bases from V and 1 base from J, leaving 14 bases between. Looked up from germline, CDR1 is KGHDR and CDR2 is SFDVKD.

This chain joins TRBV7-9 and TRBJ2-3; a weak D match, TRBD1 (6 bases). Per the germline V gene, CDR1 is SEHNR and CDR2 is FQNEAQ (reference sequence). The ends were cut back, 2 bases at V and 6 bases at J, with 15 bases in the middle. The CDR3 contains 15 residues. The CDR3 nucleotides are TGTGCCAGCAGCTTATGGGCAGGGGCGGGCGATACGCAGTATTTT. This sequence encodes CASSLWAGAGDTQYF.

The chain combines TRBV29-1 with TRBJ2-3; possible D gene TRBD2, 5 bases. Germline V gene sequence: CDR1 SQVTM, CDR2 ANQGSEA. V lost 3 bases and J 4 bases, leaving 17 bases between the germline ends. The CDR3 consists of 15 residues. The CDR3 protein is CSVDAVSGIPDTQYF. CDR3 DNA sequence: TGCAGCGTTGATGCGGTCTCGGGGATCCCAGATACGCAGTATTTT.

The rearrangement joins TRBV11-2 to TRBJ2-2, with no clear D. Germline CDR1 SGHAT, CDR2 FQNNGV. V was shortened by 1 base and J by 5 bases, with 5 bases between the two germline ends. The CDR3 consists of 13 residues. The CDR3 is CASSLVSTGELFF. The CDR3 bases are TGTGCCAGCAGCTTAGTTTCAACCGGGGAGCTGTTTTTT. The full variable domain, with the rest looked up from reference TRBV11-2 and TRBJ2-2, is EAGVAQSPRYKIIEKRQSVAFWCNPISGHATLYWYQQILGQGPKLLIQFQNNGVVDDSQLPKDRFSAERLKGVDSTLKIQPAKLEDSAVYLCASSLVSTGELFFGEGSRLTVL.